This TCR beta chain is drawn from a study of PD-1 blockade in classical Hodgkin lymphoma. There was relapse after autologous stem cell transplantation in every patient, and there was variation in brentuximab vedotin exposure. Worth noting for this clone: The antigen remains unidentified.

Study findings and constraints: According to reports, newly diagnosed patients had lower baseline TCR diversity than healthy donors, and relapsed/refractory patients had lower baseline TCR diversity still.

Repertoires were generated with immunoSEQ multiplex PCR, while TCRdb's copy carries only in-frame clones and drops some. The sample contains 150,000 or so clones, approximately 80% of which appear only once. The TCR sequence derives from a human donor with classical Hodgkin lymphoma. The sequences come from peripheral blood mononuclear cells (PBMCs), collected before the second cycle of nivolumab.

CDR3: CASSSSWDEQFF. CDR3 nucleotide sequence: TGTGCCAGCAGTTCGAGTTGGGATGAGCAGTTCTTC. The rearrangement joins TRBV6-5 to TRBJ2-1; no clear D. The germline V gene has CDR1 MNHEY and CDR2 SVGAGI. The CDR3 spans 12 residues. The V and J ends lost 4 bases and 8 bases respectively, with 9 bases between them.